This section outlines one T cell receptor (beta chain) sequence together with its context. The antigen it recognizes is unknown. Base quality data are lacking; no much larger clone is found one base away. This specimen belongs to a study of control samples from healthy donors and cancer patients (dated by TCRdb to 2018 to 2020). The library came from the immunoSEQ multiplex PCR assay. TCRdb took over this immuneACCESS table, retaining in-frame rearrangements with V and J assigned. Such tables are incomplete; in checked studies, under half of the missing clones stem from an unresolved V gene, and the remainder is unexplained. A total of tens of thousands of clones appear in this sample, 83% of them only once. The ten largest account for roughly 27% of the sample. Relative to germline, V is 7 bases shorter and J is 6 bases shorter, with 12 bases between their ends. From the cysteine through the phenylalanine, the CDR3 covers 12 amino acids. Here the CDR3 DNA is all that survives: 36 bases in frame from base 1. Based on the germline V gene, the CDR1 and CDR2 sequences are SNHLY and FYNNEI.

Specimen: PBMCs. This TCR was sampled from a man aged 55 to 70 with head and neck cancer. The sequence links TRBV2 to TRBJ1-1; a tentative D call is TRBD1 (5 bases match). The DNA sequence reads TGTGCCAGCAATCAAGGCAGGGCTGAAGCTTTCTTT. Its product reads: CASNQGRAEAFF.